These 30 T cell receptor beta chains came from one sample sequenced in a study of cytomegalovirus exposure and HLA in healthy donors. Libraries were prepared by immunoSEQ multiplex PCR; TCRdb keeps only in-frame clonotypes and omits some of them. Counted here are hundreds of thousands of clones, approximately 86% occurring once; the ten biggest clones make up around 1.2%. Sequencing was carried out using PBMCs. These receptors came from a woman aged 25 to 39 in good health and CMV-seropositive.

This clone was seen just once. The chain employs TRBV18 and TRBJ1-4; 7 bases match TRBD1. V shed 2 bases, J shed 8 bases, and the junction held 5 bases outside the gene matches. The germline V gene has CDR1 KGHSH and CDR2 LQKENI. This CDR3 region has 14 residues. The chain's CDR3 is CASSPNRGEEKLFF. The CDR3 nucleotides read TGTGCCAGCTCACCAAACAGGGGTGAGGAAAAACTGTTTTTT.

The rearrangement joins TRBV6-5 to TRBJ2-3; D unresolved. Germline V gene sequence: CDR1 MNHEY, CDR2 SVGAGI. V was clipped by 0 bases and J by 2 bases, with 6 bases between them. This CDR3 is 14 amino acids long. The CDR3 region has the DNA TGTGCCAGCAGTTACTCGACTTACACAGATACGCAGTATTTT. This translates into CASSYSTYTDTQYF.

V and J are TRBV19 and TRBJ2-3; 7 nucleotides line up with TRBD2. Trimming cost V 5 bases and J 0 bases; bases outside gene matches: 8. Germline V CDR1 and CDR2: LNHDA, SQIVND (reference sequence). The CDR3 loop spans 16 amino acids. The CDR3 region is CASSPFSGPSTDTQYF. CDR3 nucleotides: TGTGCCAGTAGTCCGTTTAGCGGGCCAAGCACAGATACGCAGTATTTT.

The chain combines TRBV5-1 with TRBJ2-4; no firm D call. The germline V gene encodes CDR1 SGHRS and CDR2 YFSETQ. The CDR3 consists of 15 residues. The germline V and J ends were trimmed by 4 bases and 3 bases, with 14 bases remaining between them. CDR3 region: CASSVLQVDKNIQYF. The CDR3, as DNA: TGCGCCAGCAGCGTCCTTCAGGTGGACAAAAACATTCAGTACTTC.

This clone has just one count. The chain couples TRBV19 to TRBJ2-7, with a weak D call TRBD1 (6 bases). CDR3 size: 14 residues. Germline V gene data show CDR1 as LNHDA and CDR2 as SQIVND (reference sequence). The V and J ends lost 5 bases and 6 bases respectively, with 17 bases between them. The CDR3 coding sequence is TGTGCCAGTAGTTTACAGGGAATGCTCCTCGAGCAGTACTTC. This codes for CASSLQGMLLEQYF.

The chain links TRBV27 to TRBJ2-7, with D unresolved. Germline CDR1 reads MNHEY; CDR2 reads SMNVEV (reference sequence). CDR3 length: 14 amino acids. Trimming removed 6 bases at V and 0 bases at J, with 12 bases between. The CDR3 here is CASSLQAHSYEQYF. CDR3 bases: TGTGCCAGCAGCCTCCAAGCGCACTCCTACGAGCAGTACTTC.

The chain's CDR3 is CASSYGGRTEAFF. The DNA of the CDR3 is TGTGCCAGCAGTTACGGGGGCCGCACTGAAGCTTTCTTT. V usage is TRBV6-6 and J usage is TRBJ1-1; perhaps TRBD1 as D (6 bases). Trimming stripped 2 bases from V and 4 bases from J, with 8 bases between. The CDR3 totals 13 residues. The germline gives CDR1 MNHNY, CDR2 SVGAGI (reference sequence).

This clone was seen once. This sequence joins TRBV6-5 and TRBJ2-3; D may be TRBD2 (5 bases). Germline values: CDR1 MNHEY, CDR2 SVGAGI. The CDR3 sequence is 14 residues long. V lost 2 bases and J lost 3, with 9 bases in between. CDR3 in DNA: TGTGCCAGCAGTTACAGCCTAGCAACAGATACGCAGTATTTT. Its protein is CASSYSLATDTQYF.

This chain joins TRBV6-1 and TRBJ1-4; possible D gene TRBD1, 5 bases. This CDR3 spans 14 amino acids. CDR1 is MNHNS, CDR2 SASEGT, per germline. Trimming took 1 base from V and 9 from J, leaving 12 bases between them. CDR3 in DNA: TGTGCCAGCAGTGAAGTTTGGGGGGATAAAAAACTGTTTTTT. It specifies CASSEVWGDKKLFF.

The CDR3 region is CASGQGFDGYTF. The CDR3 DNA follows: TGTGCCAGCGGACAGGGTTTTGATGGCTACACCTTC. This chain joins TRBV28 and TRBJ1-2, with 8 positions matching TRBD1. Germline V gene lookup returns CDR1 MDHEN and CDR2 SYDVKM. J gave up 6 bases and V 8 bases, and 5 bases lay outside the gene matches. CDR3 length: 12 amino acids.

The chain has TRBV27 and TRBJ2-7; 7 bases match TRBD1. CDR3 length: 15 residues. Per the germline V gene, CDR1 is MNHEY and CDR2 is SMNVEV (reference sequence). Trimming cost V 3 bases and J 3 bases; bases outside gene matches: 8. The chain's CDR3 is CASSFNANRGYEQYF. The CDR3 nucleotides read TGTGCCAGCAGTTTTAACGCTAACAGGGGCTACGAGCAGTACTTC.

The chain links TRBV4-2 to TRBJ2-2; 8 bases map to TRBD1. Unmatched junction bases numbered 10, after V lost 4 bases and J lost 6 bases. Germline CDR1 is LGHNA and CDR2 is YNFKEQ. CDR3 length: 16 amino acids. CDR3 amino acids: CASSRLRTGLAGELFF. CDR3 coding DNA: TGTGCCAGCAGCCGATTACGGACAGGGCTAGCCGGGGAGCTGTTTTTT.

V gene TRBV5-1 combines with J gene TRBJ1-1; a weak D match, TRBD1 (5 bases). V was cut by 4 bases and J by 0 bases, with 10 bases left in between. This CDR3 is 14 amino acids long. Looked up from germline, CDR1 is SGHRS and CDR2 is YFSETQ. The CDR3 region has the DNA TGCGCCAGCAGCATAACAGGACTGAACACTGAAGCTTTCTTT. Translation: CASSITGLNTEAFF.

This clone has just one count. The CDR3 nucleotides read TGTGCCTCCAAGTTGACTAGCGGGAGCTCCTACAATGAGCAGTTCTTC. This sequence encodes CASKLTSGSSYNEQFF. J is TRBJ2-1 and V is TRBV10-3; TRBD2 agrees at 12 bases. The CDR3 contains 16 residues. Per the germline V gene, CDR1 is ENHRY and CDR2 is SYGVKD. The V gene end was trimmed by 11 bases and the J gene end by 0 bases; junction bases not matched to a gene: 8.

The chain couples TRBV10-1 to TRBJ1-3; D unresolved. Between the trimmed V and J ends, which lost 3 bases and 0 bases, there was a span of 12 bases. Germline V gene data show CDR1 as WNHNN and CDR2 as SYGVQD (reference sequence). The CDR3 is made up of 16 amino acids. The CDR3 DNA is TGCGCCAGCAGTGACAGCATGGGCTTCTCTGGAAACACCATATATTTT. Translation gives CASSDSMGFSGNTIYF.

The genes are TRBV5-1 and TRBJ1-1, with 8 bases lining up with TRBD1. V shed 4 bases and J 0 bases; nucleotides not matched to a gene: 2. Germline CDR1 reads SGHRS; CDR2 reads YFSETQ. This CDR3 is 14 amino acids long. The CDR3 loop is CASSPDRVNTEAFF. CDR3 sequence (DNA): TGCGCCAGCAGCCCGGACAGGGTGAACACTGAAGCTTTCTTT.

CDR3 in amino acids: CASRQRDRSYNEQFF. The DNA for the CDR3 is TGTGCCAGCAGGCAGCGGGATAGGTCCTACAATGAGCAGTTCTTC. The chain is built from TRBV6-5 and TRBJ2-1, with 7 bases fitting TRBD2. CDR3 size: 15 residues. The germline gives CDR1 MNHEY, CDR2 SVGAGI. Trimming took 6 bases from V and 1 from J; bases not matched to a gene: 6.

This clone is a singleton in its sample. The CDR3 loop is CASRVGSAVEQFF. The CDR3 DNA reads as TGCGCCAGCAGGGTAGGATCAGCGGTAGAGCAGTTCTTC. The genes are TRBV5-1 and TRBJ2-1; a weak D match, TRBD2 (5 bases). Germline V gene sequence: CDR1 SGHRS, CDR2 YFSETQ. V lost 5 bases to trimming and J lost 10 bases, with 16 bases between them. The length of the CDR3 is 13 residues.

The chain couples TRBV25-1 to TRBJ2-1, with TRBD1 matching 7 bases. The CDR3 has 12 residues. V dropped 1 base and J dropped 10; count of bases not matched to a gene: 1. Germline CDR1 is MGHDK and CDR2 is SYGVNS. The CDR3 region is CASSEWGQEQFF. CDR3 DNA: TGTGCCAGCAGTGAATGGGGACAGGAGCAGTTCTTC. Together with reference TRBV25-1 and TRBJ2-1, the CDR3 gives the full variable domain: EADIYQTPRYLVIGTGKKITLECSQTMGHDKMYWYQQDPGMELHLIHYSYGVNSTEKGDLSSESTVSRIRTEHFPLTLESARPSHTSQYLCASSEWGQEQFFGPGTRLTVL.

The chain couples TRBV18 to TRBJ1-1; D not resolved. CDR1 and CDR2 from the germline V gene are KGHSH and LQKENI. The CDR3 runs 14 residues. Between the trimmed V and J ends, which lost 2 bases and 1 base, there was a span of 8 bases. The CDR3 coding sequence is TGTGCCAGCTCACCAATAGAGCAGAACACTGAAGCTTTCTTT. This sequence encodes CASSPIEQNTEAFF.

The gene calls are TRBV6-4 and TRBJ1-2; 8 nucleotides agree with TRBD1. Germline-derived CDR1 and CDR2 are MRHNA and SNTAGT. V lost 1 base, J lost 1 base, and 11 bases stayed unmatched. The CDR3 runs 18 residues. The CDR3 here is CASSDFYNADRVNYGYTF. The CDR3 region has the DNA TGTGCCAGCAGTGACTTTTACAACGCGGACAGGGTTAACTATGGCTACACCTTC.

The V gene is TRBV28, the J gene TRBJ2-7; 9 nucleotides agree with TRBD2. Germline V gene lookup returns CDR1 MDHEN and CDR2 SYDVKM. With 3 bases clipped from V and 5 bases from J, the junction kept 14 bases outside the gene matches. This CDR3 is 17 amino acids long. DNA for the CDR3: TGTGCCAGCAGTTTTCTCGGGTTTAGCGGGAGAGAACACGAGCAGTACTTC. This gives the protein CASSFLGFSGREHEQYF.

The rearrangement uses TRBV2 and TRBJ1-1; 8 bases line up with TRBD1. Unmatched junction bases numbered 4, after V lost 6 bases and J lost 1 base. CDR1 is SNHLY, CDR2 FYNNEI, per germline. This CDR3 spans 14 amino acids. The CDR3, as DNA: TGTGCCAGCAGCACTGACAGGGGGAACACTGAAGCTTTCTTT. The encoded protein is CASSTDRGNTEAFF.

The V gene is TRBV7-6, the J gene TRBJ2-1; 8 nucleotides agree with TRBD2. This CDR3 is 15 amino acids long. Looked up from germline, CDR1 is SGHVS and CDR2 is FNYEAQ. V shed 4 bases, J shed 5 bases, and the junction held 7 bases outside the gene matches. CDR3 in DNA: TGTGCCAGCAGCTCGATAGCGGGACCCCACAATGAGCAGTTCTTC. Its protein product is CASSSIAGPHNEQFF.

This rearrangement joins TRBV11-3 to TRBJ1-4; 8 positions agree with TRBD1. The CDR3 is 16 residues long. The V and J ends lost 5 bases and 5 bases, in that order; junction bases with no gene match: 10. Germline-derived CDR1 and CDR2 are SGHNT and YENEEA. CDR3 sequence reads: CASSLSTGTGNEKLFF. DNA for the CDR3: TGTGCCAGCAGCCTATCGACCGGGACAGGAAATGAAAAACTGTTTTTT.

The rearrangement uses TRBV5-1 and TRBJ1-1; tentatively, D is TRBD1 (5 bases). The germline V gene encodes CDR1 SGHRS and CDR2 YFSETQ. The CDR3 sequence is 15 residues long. V lost 0 bases and J lost 3, with 12 bases in between. The CDR3 is CASSLVIGADTEAFF. The DNA of the CDR3 is TGCGCCAGCAGCTTGGTAATTGGGGCTGACACTGAAGCTTTCTTT.

The chain is built from TRBV5-6 and TRBJ2-1, with TRBD2 matching over 8 bases. The CDR3 runs to 15 residues. V lost 2 bases to trimming and J lost 0 bases; unmatched junction nucleotides: 1. Germline values: CDR1 SGHDT, CDR2 YYEEEE. The CDR3 DNA sequence: TGTGCCAGCAGCTTCAGCGGGAGCTCCTACAATGAGCAGTTCTTC. Translation gives CASSFSGSSYNEQFF.

This clone occurred once. The chain recombines TRBV30 with TRBJ1-1, with D perhaps TRBD1 (6 bases). The CDR3 is made up of 13 amino acids. V gave up 3 bases and J gave up 2 bases, with 10 bases separating them. Germline V lookup: CDR1 GTSNPN, CDR2 SVGIG (reference sequence). CDR3 DNA: TGTGCCTGGAGGGGGGCAGGAAACACTGAAGCTTTCTTT. This encodes CAWRGAGNTEAFF.

The chain links TRBV19 to TRBJ2-7; the D gene is possibly TRBD2 (6 bases). Germline V gene data show CDR1 as LNHDA and CDR2 as SQIVND (reference sequence). Trimming cost V 4 bases and J 3 bases, with 13 bases left between them. CDR3 length equals 14 residues. The CDR3 coding sequence is TGTGCCAGTAGTACCGGGGCCGGGGGCTACGAGCAGTACTTC. This sequence encodes CASSTGAGGYEQYF.

The V call is TRBV30, the J call TRBJ1-2; D possibly corresponds to TRBD1 (5 bases). CDR1 and CDR2 from the germline V gene are GTSNPN and SVGIG (reference sequence). Trimming removed 4 bases at V and 6 bases at J, with 15 bases between. The CDR3 has 13 amino acids. The CDR3 nucleotides are TGTGCCTGGACAACTTGGGGGAGGGATGGCTACACCTTC. Protein: CAWTTWGRDGYTF.